The clone carrying this TCR beta chain was observed once. The antigen is not known. The V gene lost 5 bases and the J gene lost 2 bases, with 16 bases spanning the gap. From germline, CDR1 is SGHTA and CDR2 FQGTGA. CDR3 length: 16 amino acids. The data derive from a study of blood T cells in healthy people across ages. The wider study: Researchers report that template switching captured about one barcoded beta molecule per two T cells.

Sample donors were healthy Caucasian individuals that came from Russia, aged roughly 6 to 95. Study results and limitations: Whereas aged donors had fewer naive CD4+ cells, long-lived donors had more of them and higher diversity. Getting older went along with TCR beta diversity per million T cells dropping roughly linearly.

Through a sample-barcoded 5' primer and a J-beta primer mix, a second PCR was run for about 6 to 11 cycles. A single record per CDR3 protein comes from TCRdb applying MiXCR to the 5' RACE reads. Among over 1.5 million distinct CDR3 sequences listed, around 50% were seen once. The V and J genes are TRBV7-3 and TRBJ2-1; a possible D gene is TRBD2 (5 bases). Sequenced sample: blood. This receptor was taken from a woman aged 40 to 49 in good health. CDR3 protein: CASSLGLGNPYNEQFF. The CDR3, as DNA: TGTGCCAGCAGCCTCGGACTGGGAAACCCCTACAATGAGCAGTTCTTC. The full variable domain, rest sourced from reference TRBV7-3 and TRBJ2-1, is GAGVSQTPSNKVTEKGKYVELRCDPISGHTALYWYRQSLGQGPEFLIYFQGTGAADDSGLPNDRFFAVRPEGSVSTLKIQRTERGDSAVYLCASSLGLGNPYNEQFFGPGTRLTVL.